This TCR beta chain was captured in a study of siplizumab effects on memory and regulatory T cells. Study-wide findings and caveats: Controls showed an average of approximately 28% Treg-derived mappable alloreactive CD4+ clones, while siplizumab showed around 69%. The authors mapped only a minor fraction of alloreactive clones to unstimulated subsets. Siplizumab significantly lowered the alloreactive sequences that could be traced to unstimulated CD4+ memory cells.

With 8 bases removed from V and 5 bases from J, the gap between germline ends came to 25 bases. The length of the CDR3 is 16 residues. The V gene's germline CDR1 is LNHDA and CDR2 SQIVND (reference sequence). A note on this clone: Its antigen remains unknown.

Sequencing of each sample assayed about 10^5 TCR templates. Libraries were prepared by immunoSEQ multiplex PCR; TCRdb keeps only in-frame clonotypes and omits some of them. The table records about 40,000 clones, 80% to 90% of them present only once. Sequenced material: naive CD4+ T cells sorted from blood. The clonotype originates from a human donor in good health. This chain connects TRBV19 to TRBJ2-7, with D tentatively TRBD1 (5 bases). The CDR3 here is CASSRQLTRPSDEQYF. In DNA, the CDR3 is TGTGCCAGTTCTAGACAGTTAACCAGACCCTCTGACGAGCAGTACTTC.